Following are 21 T cell receptor beta chains from one sample sequenced in a study of T cells in Graves' hyperthyroidism and ophthalmopathy. What was amplified from RNA transcripts were TCR beta CDR3 regions. TCR CDR3 regions were first amplified by RT-PCR with HTBI primers. Using its own MiXCR run on the multiplex PCR reads, TCRdb lists one record per CDR3 protein. The table shows about 58,000 distinct CDR3 sequences, with approximately 50% occurring only once. Sequencing was done on a sample of blood. The origin of the receptors is a woman in her twenties or thirties with Graves' ophthalmopathy.

This clonotype was observed a few times. The rearrangement joins TRBV30 to TRBJ1-5; 9 positions match TRBD1. V was clipped by 3 bases and J by 6 bases; unmatched bases: 3. The CDR3 totals 13 residues. Germline CDR1 GTSNPN, CDR2 SVGIG (reference sequence). The CDR3 protein is CAWRTGGGQPQHF. Here the CDR3 DNA reads TGTGCCTGGAGAACAGGGGGCGGTCAGCCCCAGCATTTT.

In its sample, this clonotype was seen a few times. This may be a read error, as it is one base from a much larger clone. The rearrangement joins TRBV4-1 to TRBJ2-1; TRBD2 matches 13 bases. Germline V gives CDR1 MGHRA, CDR2 YSYEKL. CDR3 length: 15 residues. CDR3 nucleotide sequence: TGCGCCAGCGGCCAGGGGGGACTAGCGGGGAATGAGCAGTTCTTC. Translation gives CASGQGGLAGNEQFF.

Ten or more counts support this clonotype. The J gene is TRBJ2-3, the V gene TRBV6-4; 9 nucleotides line up with TRBD2. Germline CDR1 MRHNA, CDR2 SNTAGT. The CDR3 length is 15 residues. Germline trimming cut 6 bases from V and 6 bases from J; bases unmatched to any gene: 10. CDR3 residues: CASSPTVRGGDTQYF. As DNA, the CDR3 is TGTGCCAGCAGCCCGACTGTGCGGGGGGGGGATACGCAGTATTTT.

The chain combines TRBV2 with TRBJ2-5, with 8 bases matching TRBD1. Germline-derived CDR1 and CDR2 are SNHLY and FYNNEI. V was clipped by 2 bases and J by 5 bases; unmatched bases: 1. This CDR3 is 13 amino acids long. CDR3 sequence (DNA): TGTGCCAGCAGTGAACAGGGGGCCGAGACCCAGTACTTC. This encodes CASSEQGAETQYF.

This CDR3 is CARGRRTGTSEAFF. DNA of the CDR3: TGTGCCAGGGGCAGGAGGACAGGCACCTCTGAAGCTTTCTTT. The chain is built from TRBV7-9 and TRBJ1-1, with 7 bases aligning to TRBD1. The germline V gene encodes CDR1 SEHNR and CDR2 FQNEAQ (reference sequence). The CDR3 consists of 14 residues. Trimming at V came to 9 bases and at J to 6 bases, leaving 13 bases not matched to a gene.

This clonotype was seen many times. The rearrangement links TRBV19 to TRBJ1-4; no clear D. CDR1 and CDR2 (germline): LNHDA, SQIVND (reference sequence). V was trimmed by 6 bases and J by 0 bases, leaving 14 bases between them. This CDR3 comprises 16 residues. The CDR3 sequence: CASRTRHLSTNEKLFF. CDR3 DNA: TGTGCCAGTAGGACACGACACCTTTCAACTAATGAAAAACTGTTTTTT. Full variable domain (remainder filled in from reference TRBV19 and TRBJ1-4): DGGITQSPKYLFRKEGQNVTLSCEQNLNHDAMYWYRQDPGQGLRLIYYSQIVNDFQKGDIAEGYSVSREKKESFPLTVTSAQKNPTAFYLCASRTRHLSTNEKLFFGSGTQLSVL.

This clonotype was recorded only once. V is TRBV5-1 and J is TRBJ1-5; no definite D call. CDR3 length: 12 residues. CDR1 SGHRS and CDR2 YFSETQ come from the germline V gene. V was pared by 4 bases and J by 6 bases, with 8 bases between. CDR3 DNA sequence: TGCGCCAGCAGCGTTGAGGGTCAGCCCCAGCATTTT. It is translated as CASSVEGQPQHF.

By share, this clonotype ranks as medium-sized. The chain joins TRBV25-1 to TRBJ1-2, with no clear D. V lost 4 bases and J lost 0, with 18 bases in between. In germline, CDR1 is MGHDK, CDR2 SYGVNS. The length of the CDR3 is 17 residues. CDR3: CASSGQLLNSANYGYTF. The CDR3 nucleotides are TGTGCCAGCAGTGGACAATTATTGAACTCAGCTAACTATGGCTACACCTTC.

Note on this clonotype: The CDR3 does not end in the conserved phenylalanine or tryptophan, so this is likely a read error. This chain uses TRBV5-1 with TRBJ1-4; weak D call: TRBD1 (5 bases). The ends were cut back, 7 bases at V and 0 bases at J, with 13 bases in the middle. Germline lookup yields CDR1 SGHRS and CDR2 YFSETQ. CDR3 size: 15 residues. In DNA form, the CDR3 reads TGCGCCAGCGGAGAGACAGTTGCAACTAATGAAAAACTGTTTCTT. Translated, it gives CASGETVATNEKLFL.

The sample holds many counts of this clonotype. The rearrangement uses TRBV7-8 and TRBJ1-4; D is uncertain. CDR1 is SGHVS and CDR2 is FQNEAQ in the germline V gene. V dropped 3 bases and J dropped 3 bases, with 8 bases sitting between them. The CDR3 loop spans 14 amino acids. CDR3 sequence (DNA): TGTGCCAGCAGCTTCCTCGGGTCTAATGAAAAACTGTTTTTT. This sequence encodes CASSFLGSNEKLFF.

Here the CDR3 DNA reads TGTGCCAGCAGTTTTGGGACTAGCGGGGAGCTGTTTTTT. Its protein product is CASSFGTSGELFF. This chain connects TRBV7-2 to TRBJ2-2; 8 bases are a match to TRBD2. The germline V gene has CDR1 SGHTA and CDR2 FQGNSA. J gave up 7 bases and V 6 bases, and 4 bases lay outside the gene matches. The CDR3 is made up of 13 amino acids.

The gene calls are TRBV5-1 and TRBJ1-3, with 7 bases identical to TRBD1. This CDR3 has 14 residues. With 10 bases clipped from V and 3 bases from J, the junction kept 10 bases outside the gene matches. Germline CDR1 SGHRS, CDR2 YFSETQ. The CDR3 loop reads CACSLQGDGNTIYF. In nucleotides, the CDR3 is TGCGCCTGTAGCTTGCAGGGGGATGGAAACACCATATATTTT.

This clonotype was observed many times. This sequence joins TRBV7-9 and TRBJ2-7; TRBD1 might be the D (5 bases). Trimming took off 2 bases at V and 5 bases at J, with 13 bases between the two ends. Germline assignment: CDR1 SEHNR and CDR2 FQNEAQ (reference sequence). This CDR3 contains 14 residues. CDR3 nucleotide sequence: TGTGCCAGCAGCTTAACCAGGGTATACGACGAGCAGTACTTC. This sequence encodes CASSLTRVYDEQYF.

This clonotype was detected many times. The rearrangement uses TRBV7-3 and TRBJ2-5; D unresolved. Germline CDR1 reads SGHTA; CDR2 reads FQGTGA. The CDR3 is 13 residues long. Between the trimmed V and J ends, which lost 2 bases and 5 bases, there was a span of 9 bases. In DNA, the CDR3 is TGTGCCAGCAGCTTAGCTCTGGGGGAGACCCAGTACTTC. Its translation: CASSLALGETQYF.

This clonotype was recorded many times. This rearrangement joins TRBV19 to TRBJ2-3; 11 bases are shared with TRBD2. The germline gives CDR1 LNHDA, CDR2 SQIVND (reference sequence). The CDR3 contains 15 residues. V shed 8 bases and J 2 bases; nucleotides not matched to a gene: 6. CDR3 DNA sequence: TGTGCCAGTGCCGGGACTAGCGGTACCACAGATACGCAGTATTTT. It translates to CASAGTSGTTDTQYF.

This CDR3 is CASSEGREDDNEQFF. DNA of the CDR3: TGTGCCAGCAGTGAAGGGCGGGAAGATGACAATGAGCAGTTCTTC. This chain connects TRBV2 to TRBJ2-1; D might be TRBD2 (6 bases). The germline V and J ends were trimmed by 1 base and 5 bases, with 12 bases remaining between them. CDR3 length: 15 amino acids. Germline V lookup: CDR1 SNHLY, CDR2 FYNNEI.

Many counts were recorded for this clonotype. The rearrangement uses TRBV11-2 and TRBJ1-1; 8 positions match TRBD1. Trimming at V came to 0 bases and at J to 7 bases, leaving 7 bases not matched to a gene. The CDR3 length is 15 residues. The germline V gene encodes CDR1 SGHAT and CDR2 FQNNGV. The CDR3 bases are TGTGCCAGCAGCTTAGATCGGTCAGGGGGCTATGAAGCTTTCTTT. It encodes CASSLDRSGGYEAFF.

This sequence joins TRBV6-5 and TRBJ2-5, with 11 bases fitting TRBD2. This CDR3 comprises 17 residues. V shed 0 bases and J 0 bases; nucleotides not matched to a gene: 3. Per the germline V gene, CDR1 is MNHEY and CDR2 is SVGAGI. As DNA, the CDR3 is TGTGCCAGCAGTTACTCCGGACTAGCGGGCCACCAAGAGACCCAGTACTTC. Protein product: CASSYSGLAGHQETQYF.

This clonotype showed up just a few times. The gene calls are TRBV12-5 and TRBJ2-1, with 11 bases aligning to TRBD1. CDR3 size: 18 residues. The J segment lost 6 bases and the V segment lost 2 bases, leaving 12 bases of the junction unmatched. Looked up from germline, CDR1 is LGHNT and CDR2 is FRNRAP. CDR3 amino acids: CASGLPKGGGTGGNEQFF. The CDR3 coding sequence is TGTGCTAGTGGTTTGCCCAAAGGGGGGGGGACAGGGGGCAATGAGCAGTTCTTC.

This clonotype is a singleton in its sample. This chain connects TRBV11-3 to TRBJ1-1; D gene ambiguous. CDR3 size: 12 residues. Deletions cut 0 bases from V and 10 bases from J, with 9 bases between. Germline loops: CDR1 SGHNT, CDR2 YENEEA. The CDR3 spells CASSLDGGRAFF. DNA of the CDR3: TGTGCCAGCAGCTTAGATGGTGGTCGAGCTTTCTTT.

Within the sample, this clonotype is medium-sized. The chain recombines TRBV15 with TRBJ1-6, with TRBD1 identical over 7 bases. CDR1 is LNHNV and CDR2 is YYDKDF in the germline V gene (reference sequence). The V segment lost 1 base and the J segment 5 bases; nucleotides outside the gene matches: 2. CDR3 size: 15 residues. Here the CDR3 DNA reads TGTGCCACCAGCAGAGGACAGGGTCATAATTCACCCCTCCACTTT. Its protein is CATSRGQGHNSPLHF. The entire variable domain, with the rest obtained from reference TRBV15 and TRBJ1-6, is as follows: DAMVIQNPRYQVTQFGKPVTLSCSQTLNHNVMYWYQQKSSQAPKLLFHYYDKDFNNEADTPDNFQSRRPNTSFCFLDIRSPGLGDTAMYLCATSRGQGHNSPLHFGNGTRLTVT.